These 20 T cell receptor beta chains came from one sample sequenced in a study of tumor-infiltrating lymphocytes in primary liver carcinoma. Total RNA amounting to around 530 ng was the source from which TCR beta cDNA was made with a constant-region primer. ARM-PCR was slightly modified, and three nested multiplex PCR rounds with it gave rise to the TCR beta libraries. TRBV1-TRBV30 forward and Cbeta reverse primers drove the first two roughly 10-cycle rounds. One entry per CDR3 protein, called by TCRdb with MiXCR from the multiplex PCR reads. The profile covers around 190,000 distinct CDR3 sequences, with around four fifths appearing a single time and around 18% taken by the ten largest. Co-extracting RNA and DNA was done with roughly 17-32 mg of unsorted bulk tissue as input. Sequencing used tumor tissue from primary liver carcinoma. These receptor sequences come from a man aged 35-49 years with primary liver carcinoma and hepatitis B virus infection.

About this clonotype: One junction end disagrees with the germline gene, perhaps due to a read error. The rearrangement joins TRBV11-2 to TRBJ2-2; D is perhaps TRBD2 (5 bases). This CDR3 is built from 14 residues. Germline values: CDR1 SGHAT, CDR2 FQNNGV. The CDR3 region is CASNTDSDAGELLF. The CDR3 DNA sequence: TGTGCCAGCAACACAGACTCGGACGCCGGGGAGCTGCTTTTT.

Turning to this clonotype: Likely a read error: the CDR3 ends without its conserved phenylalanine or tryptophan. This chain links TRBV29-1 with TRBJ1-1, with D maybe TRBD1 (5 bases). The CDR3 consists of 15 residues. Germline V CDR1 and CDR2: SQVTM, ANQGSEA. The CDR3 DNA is TGCAGGGTTGCATGGGGCTGGGGGATGAACACTGAAGCTTTCTCT. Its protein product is CRVAWGWGMNTEAFS.

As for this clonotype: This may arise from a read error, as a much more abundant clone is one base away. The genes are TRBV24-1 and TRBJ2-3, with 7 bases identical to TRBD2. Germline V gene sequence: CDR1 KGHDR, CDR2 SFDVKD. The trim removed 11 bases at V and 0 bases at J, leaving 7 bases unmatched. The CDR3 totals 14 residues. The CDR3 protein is CAIRPGGSTDTQYF. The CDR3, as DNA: TGTGCCATCAGGCCGGGAGGTAGCACAGATACGCAGTATTTT.

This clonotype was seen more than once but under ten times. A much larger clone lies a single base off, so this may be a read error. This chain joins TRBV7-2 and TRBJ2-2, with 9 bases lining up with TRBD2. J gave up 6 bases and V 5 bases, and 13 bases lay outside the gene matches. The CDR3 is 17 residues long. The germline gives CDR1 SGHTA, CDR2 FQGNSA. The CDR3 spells CASSISGGRARAGELFF. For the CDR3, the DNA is TGTGCCAGCAGCATATCTGGCGGGAGGGCCCGGGCCGGGGAGCTGTTTTTT.

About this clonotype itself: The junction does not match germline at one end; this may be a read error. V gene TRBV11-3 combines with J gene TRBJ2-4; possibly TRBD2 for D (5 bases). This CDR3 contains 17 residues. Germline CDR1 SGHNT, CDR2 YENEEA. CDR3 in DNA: TGTGCCGGCAGCTTTCCCGGGAACAGTGGGACCAAAAACATTCAGTACTTC. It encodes CAGSFPGNSGTKNIQYF.

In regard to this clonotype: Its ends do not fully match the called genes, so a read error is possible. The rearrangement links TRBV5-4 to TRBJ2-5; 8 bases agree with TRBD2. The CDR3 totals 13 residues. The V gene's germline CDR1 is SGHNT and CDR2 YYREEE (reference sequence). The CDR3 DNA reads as TGTACCAGCAGCCCGACTAGCGTAGAGACCCAGTATTTC. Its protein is CTSSPTSVETQYF.

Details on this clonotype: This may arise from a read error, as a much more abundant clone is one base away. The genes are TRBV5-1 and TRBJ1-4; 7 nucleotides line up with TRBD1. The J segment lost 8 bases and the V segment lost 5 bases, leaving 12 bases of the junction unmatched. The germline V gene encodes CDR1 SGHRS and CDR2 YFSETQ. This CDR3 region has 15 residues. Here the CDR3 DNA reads TGCGCCAGCAGGGACACAGGGGCGCGAGTGGAAAAACTGTTTTTT. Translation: CASRDTGARVEKLFF. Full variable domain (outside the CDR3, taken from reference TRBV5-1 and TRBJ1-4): KAGVTQTPRYLIKTRGQQVTLSCSPISGHRSVSWYQQTPGQGLQFLFEYFSETQRNKGNFPGRFSGRQFSNSRSEMNVSTLELGDSALYLCASRDTGARVEKLFFGSGTQLSVL.

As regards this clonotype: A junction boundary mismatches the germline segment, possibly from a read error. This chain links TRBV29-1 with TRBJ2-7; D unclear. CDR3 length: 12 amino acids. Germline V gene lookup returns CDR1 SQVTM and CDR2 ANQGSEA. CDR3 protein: CSIEREGYEQYF. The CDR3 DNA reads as TGCAGCATTGAAAGGGAAGGCTACGAGCAGTACTTC.

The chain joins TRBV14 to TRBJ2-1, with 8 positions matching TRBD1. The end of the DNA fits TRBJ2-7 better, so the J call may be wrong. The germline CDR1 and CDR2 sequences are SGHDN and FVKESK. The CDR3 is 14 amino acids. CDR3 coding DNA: TGTGCCAGCAGCCGACAGGGGAGGTACAATGAGCAGTACTTC. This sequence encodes CASSRQGRYNEQYF.

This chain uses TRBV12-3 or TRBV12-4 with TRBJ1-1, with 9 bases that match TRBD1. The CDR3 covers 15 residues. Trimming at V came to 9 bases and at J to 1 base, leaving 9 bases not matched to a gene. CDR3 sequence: CASSRQGQGNTEAFF. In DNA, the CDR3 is TGTGCCAGTAGTAGACAGGGACAGGGGAACACTGAAGCTTTCTTT.

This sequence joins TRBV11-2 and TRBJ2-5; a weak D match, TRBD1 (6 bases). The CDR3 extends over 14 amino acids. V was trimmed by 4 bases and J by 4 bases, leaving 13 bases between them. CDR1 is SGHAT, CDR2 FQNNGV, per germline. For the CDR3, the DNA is TGTGCCAGCAGCTCAACAGGGTCGGGAGAGACCCAGTACTTC. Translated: CASSSTGSGETQYF. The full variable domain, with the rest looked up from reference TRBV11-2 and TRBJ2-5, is EAGVAQSPRYKIIEKRQSVAFWCNPISGHATLYWYQQILGQGPKLLIQFQNNGVVDDSQLPKDRFSAERLKGVDSTLKIQPAKLEDSAVYLCASSSTGSGETQYFGPGTRLLVL.

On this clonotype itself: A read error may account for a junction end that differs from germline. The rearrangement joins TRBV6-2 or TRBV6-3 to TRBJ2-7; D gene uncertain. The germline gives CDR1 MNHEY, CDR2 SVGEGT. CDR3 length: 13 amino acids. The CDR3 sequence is CGSSYEVSYVQYF. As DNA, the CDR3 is TGTGGTAGCAGTTACGAGGTATCCTACGTGCAGTACTTC.

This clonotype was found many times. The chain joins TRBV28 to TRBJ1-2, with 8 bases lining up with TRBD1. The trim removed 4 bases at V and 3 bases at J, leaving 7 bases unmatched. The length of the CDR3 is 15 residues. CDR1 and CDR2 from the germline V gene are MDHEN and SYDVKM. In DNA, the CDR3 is TGTGCCAGCAGTTCCGGGACAGGACAATACTATGGCTACACCTTC. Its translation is CASSSGTGQYYGYTF.

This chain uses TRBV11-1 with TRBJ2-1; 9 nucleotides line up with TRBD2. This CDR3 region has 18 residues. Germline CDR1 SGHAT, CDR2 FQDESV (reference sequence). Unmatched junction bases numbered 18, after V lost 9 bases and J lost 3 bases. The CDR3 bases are TGTGCCAGTAACTTATACCGCTCCGCGGGAGGGTACTACAATGAGCAGTTCTTC. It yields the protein CASNLYRSAGGYYNEQFF. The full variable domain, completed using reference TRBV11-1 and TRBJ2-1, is EAEVAQSPRYKITEKSQAVAFWCDPISGHATLYWYRQILGQGPELLVQFQDESVVDDSQLPKDRFSAERLKGVDSTLKIQPAELGDSAMYLCASNLYRSAGGYYNEQFFGPGTRLTVL.

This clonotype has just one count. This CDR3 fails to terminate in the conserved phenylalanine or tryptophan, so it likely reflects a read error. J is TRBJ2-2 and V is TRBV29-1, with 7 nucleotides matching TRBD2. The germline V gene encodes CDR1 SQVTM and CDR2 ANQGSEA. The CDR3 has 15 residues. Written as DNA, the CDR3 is TGCAGCGTTGGGACTAGTGTGGCGAAGACCGGGAAGCTGTTTTGT. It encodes CSVGTSVAKTGKLFC.

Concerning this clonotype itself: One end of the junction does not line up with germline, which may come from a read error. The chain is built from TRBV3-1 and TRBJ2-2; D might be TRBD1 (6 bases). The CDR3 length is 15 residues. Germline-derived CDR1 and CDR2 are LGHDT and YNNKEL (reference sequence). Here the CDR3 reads CASTPGTSRTGELFF. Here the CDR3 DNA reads TGTGCAAGCACCCCCGGGACAAGCCGGACCGGGGAGCTGTTTTTT.

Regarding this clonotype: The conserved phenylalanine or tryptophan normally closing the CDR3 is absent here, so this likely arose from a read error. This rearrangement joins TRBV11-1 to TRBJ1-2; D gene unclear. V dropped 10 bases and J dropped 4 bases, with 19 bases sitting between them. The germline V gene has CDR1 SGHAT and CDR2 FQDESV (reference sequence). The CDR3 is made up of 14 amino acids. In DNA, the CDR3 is TGTGCCACCAGTTTCAAGGGATTTGGCTATGGCTACACCTTG. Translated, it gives CATSFKGFGYGYTL.

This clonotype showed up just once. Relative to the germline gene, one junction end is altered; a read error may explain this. CDR3 in DNA: TGTGCCCACAGCTTGTCGGGGTTCGACAATGAGCAGCTCTTC. This sequence encodes CAHSLSGFDNEQLF. The rearrangement uses TRBV11-2 and TRBJ2-1, with a possible D match to TRBD2 (5 bases). CDR3 length: 14 residues. The germline gives CDR1 SGHAT, CDR2 FQNNGV.

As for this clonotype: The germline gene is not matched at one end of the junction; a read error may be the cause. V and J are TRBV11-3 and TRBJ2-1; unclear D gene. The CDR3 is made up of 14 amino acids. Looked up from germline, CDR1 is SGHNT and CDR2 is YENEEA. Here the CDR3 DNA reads TGTGCCAGCAGCATAGGCGTCACGAACAATGATCAGTTCTTC. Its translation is CASSIGVTNNDQFF. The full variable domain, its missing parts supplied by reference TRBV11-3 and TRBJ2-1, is EAGVVQSPRYKIIEKKQPVAFWCNPISGHNTLYWYLQNLGQGPELLIRYENEEAVDDSQLPKDRFSAERLKGVDSTLKIQPAELGDSAVYLCASSIGVTNNDQFFGPGTRLTVL.

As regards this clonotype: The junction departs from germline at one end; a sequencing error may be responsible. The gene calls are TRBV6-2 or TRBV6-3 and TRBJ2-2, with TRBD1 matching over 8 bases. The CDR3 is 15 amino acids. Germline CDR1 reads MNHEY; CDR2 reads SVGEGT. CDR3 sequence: CASEQGGANTGELFF. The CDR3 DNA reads TGTGCCAGCGAACAGGGGGGTGCGAATACCGGGGAGCTGTTTTTT.